This TCR beta chain was recovered during a study of response to subunit inactivated influenza vaccine. Germline-derived CDR1 and CDR2 are SGHTA and FQGNSA. V was trimmed by 0 bases and J by 5 bases, leaving 11 bases between them. CDR3 size: 14 residues. TCRdb ran MiXCR on the RT-PCR reads and lists one entry per CDR3 protein. In the table there are about 650,000 distinct CDR3 sequences, roughly 15% of which are singletons. The sample was PBMCs from blood, taken approximately 15 days before vaccination. The sequence was collected from a man aged 50 to 59 who received an inactivated influenza vaccine. The chain has TRBV7-2 and TRBJ2-7; a possible D gene is TRBD2 (6 bases). CDR3 amino acids: CASSLAGGIDEQYF. In DNA, the CDR3 is TGTGCCAGCAGCTTAGCGGGAGGCATCGACGAGCAGTACTTC.